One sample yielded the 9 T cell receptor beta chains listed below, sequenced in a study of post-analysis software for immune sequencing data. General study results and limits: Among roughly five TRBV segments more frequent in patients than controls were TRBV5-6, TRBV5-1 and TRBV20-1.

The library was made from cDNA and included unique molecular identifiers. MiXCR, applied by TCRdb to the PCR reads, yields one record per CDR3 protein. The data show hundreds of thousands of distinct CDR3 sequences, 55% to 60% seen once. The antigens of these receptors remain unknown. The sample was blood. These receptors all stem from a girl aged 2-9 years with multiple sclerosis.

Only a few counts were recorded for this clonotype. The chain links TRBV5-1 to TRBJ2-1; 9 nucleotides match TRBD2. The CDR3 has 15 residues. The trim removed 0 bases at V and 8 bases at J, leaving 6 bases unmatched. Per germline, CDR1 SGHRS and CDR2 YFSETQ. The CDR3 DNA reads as TGCGCCAGCAGCTTGGCACGCGGGAGGGGACATGAGCAGTTCTTC. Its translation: CASSLARGRGHEQFF.

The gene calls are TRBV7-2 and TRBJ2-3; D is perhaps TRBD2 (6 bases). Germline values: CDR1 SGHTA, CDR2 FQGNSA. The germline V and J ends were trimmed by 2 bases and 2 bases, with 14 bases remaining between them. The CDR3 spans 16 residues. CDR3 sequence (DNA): TGTGCCAGCAGCTTAAGGGGCGGGGCTACCACAGATACGCAGTATTTT. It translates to CASSLRGGATTDTQYF.

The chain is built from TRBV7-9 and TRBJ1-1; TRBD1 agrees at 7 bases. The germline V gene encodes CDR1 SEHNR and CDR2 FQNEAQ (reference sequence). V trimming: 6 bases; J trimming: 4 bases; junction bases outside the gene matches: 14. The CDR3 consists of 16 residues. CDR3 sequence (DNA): TGTGCCAGCAGACACCGGGACAGCGGGACCAGCACTGAAGCTTTCTTT. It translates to CASRHRDSGTSTEAFF.

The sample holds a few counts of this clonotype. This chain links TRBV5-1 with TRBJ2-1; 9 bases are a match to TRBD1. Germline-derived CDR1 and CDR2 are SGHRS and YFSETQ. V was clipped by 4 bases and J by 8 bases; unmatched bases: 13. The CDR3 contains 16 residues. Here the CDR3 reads CASSPSGTGFWDEQFF. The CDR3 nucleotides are TGCGCCAGCAGCCCCTCCGGGACAGGGTTTTGGGATGAGCAGTTCTTC. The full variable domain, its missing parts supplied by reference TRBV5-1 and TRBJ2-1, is KAGVTQTPRYLIKTRGQQVTLSCSPISGHRSVSWYQQTPGQGLQFLFEYFSETQRNKGNFPGRFSGRQFSNSRSEMNVSTLELGDSALYLCASSPSGTGFWDEQFFGPGTRLTVL.

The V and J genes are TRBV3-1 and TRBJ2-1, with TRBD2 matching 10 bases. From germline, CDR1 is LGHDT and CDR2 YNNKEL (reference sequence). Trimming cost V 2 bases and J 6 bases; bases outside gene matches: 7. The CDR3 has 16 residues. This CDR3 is CASSQSLAGATNEQFF. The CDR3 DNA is TGTGCCAGCAGCCAAAGTCTAGCGGGAGCGACCAATGAGCAGTTCTTC.

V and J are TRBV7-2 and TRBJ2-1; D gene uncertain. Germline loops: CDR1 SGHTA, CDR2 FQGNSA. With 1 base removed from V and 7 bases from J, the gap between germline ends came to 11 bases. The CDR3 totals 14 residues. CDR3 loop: CASSLEGTCNEQFF. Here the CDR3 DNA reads TGTGCCAGCAGCTTAGAAGGAACCTGTAATGAGCAGTTCTTC.

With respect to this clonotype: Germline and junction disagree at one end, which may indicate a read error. CDR3 sequence (DNA): TGTACCAGCTCCAGGGCAGGGGATGCCACCTACAATGAGCAGTTCTTC. As protein: CTSSRAGDATYNEQFF. The chain couples TRBV18 to TRBJ2-1, with TRBD1 as a possible D gene (6 bases). CDR1 and CDR2 (germline): KGHSH, LQKENI. CDR3 length equals 16 residues.

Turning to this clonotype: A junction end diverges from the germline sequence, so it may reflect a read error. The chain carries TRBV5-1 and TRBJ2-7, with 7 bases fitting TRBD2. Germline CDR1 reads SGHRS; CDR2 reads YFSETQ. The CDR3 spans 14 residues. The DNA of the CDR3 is TGCGCCAGCAGCCAAGCGGGAAGCTCCTACGAGCGGTACTTC. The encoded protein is CASSQAGSSYERYF. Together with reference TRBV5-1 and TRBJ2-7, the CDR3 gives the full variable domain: KAGVTQTPRYLIKTRGQQVTLSCSPISGHRSVSWYQQTPGQGLQFLFEYFSETQRNKGNFPGRFSGRQFSNSRSEMNVSTLELGDSALYLCASSQAGSSYERYFGPGTRLTVT.

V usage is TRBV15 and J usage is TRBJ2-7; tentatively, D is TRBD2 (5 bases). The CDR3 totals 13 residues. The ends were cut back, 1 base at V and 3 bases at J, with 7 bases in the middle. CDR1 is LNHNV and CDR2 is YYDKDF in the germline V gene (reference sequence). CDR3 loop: CATSRGTGYEQYF. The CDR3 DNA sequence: TGTGCCACCAGCAGAGGGACTGGCTACGAGCAGTACTTC.